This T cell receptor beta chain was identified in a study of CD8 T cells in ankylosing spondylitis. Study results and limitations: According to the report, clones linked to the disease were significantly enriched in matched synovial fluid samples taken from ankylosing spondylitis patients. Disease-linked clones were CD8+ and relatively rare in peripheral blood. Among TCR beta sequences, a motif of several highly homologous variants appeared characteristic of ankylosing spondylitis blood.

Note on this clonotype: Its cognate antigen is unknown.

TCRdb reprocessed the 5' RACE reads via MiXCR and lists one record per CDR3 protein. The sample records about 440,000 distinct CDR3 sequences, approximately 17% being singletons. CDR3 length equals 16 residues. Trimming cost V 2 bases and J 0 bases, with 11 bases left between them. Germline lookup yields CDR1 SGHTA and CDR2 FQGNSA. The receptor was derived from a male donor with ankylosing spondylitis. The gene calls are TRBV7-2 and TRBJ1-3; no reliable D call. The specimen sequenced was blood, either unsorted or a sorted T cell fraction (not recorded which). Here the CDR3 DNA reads TGTGCCAGCAGCTTAAGAGTCCAGAGCTCTGGAAACACCATATATTTT. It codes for CASSLRVQSSGNTIYF.